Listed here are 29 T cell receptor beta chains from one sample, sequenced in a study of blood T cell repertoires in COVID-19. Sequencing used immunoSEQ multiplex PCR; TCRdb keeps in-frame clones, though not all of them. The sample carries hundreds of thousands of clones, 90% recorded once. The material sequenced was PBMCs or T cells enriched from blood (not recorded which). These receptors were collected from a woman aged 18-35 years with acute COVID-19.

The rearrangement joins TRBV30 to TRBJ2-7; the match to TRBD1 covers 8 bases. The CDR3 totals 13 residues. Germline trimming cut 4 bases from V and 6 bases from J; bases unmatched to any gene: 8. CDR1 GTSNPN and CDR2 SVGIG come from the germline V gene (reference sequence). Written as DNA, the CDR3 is TGTGCCTGGACTCGAAGGACAGGGTCCGAGCAGTACTTC. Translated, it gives CAWTRRTGSEQYF.

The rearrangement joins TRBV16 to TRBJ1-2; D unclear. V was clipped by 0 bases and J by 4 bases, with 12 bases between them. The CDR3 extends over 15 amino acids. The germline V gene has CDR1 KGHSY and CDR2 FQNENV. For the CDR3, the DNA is TGTGCCAGCAGCCAATCATCGGGGTCGGGCTATGGCTACACCTTC. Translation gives CASSQSSGSGYGYTF.

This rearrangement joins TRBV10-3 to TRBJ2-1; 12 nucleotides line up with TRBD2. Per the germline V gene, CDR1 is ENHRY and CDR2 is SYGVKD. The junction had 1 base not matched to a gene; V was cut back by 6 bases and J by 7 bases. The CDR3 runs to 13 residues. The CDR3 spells CAIRGLAGNEQFF. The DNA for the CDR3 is TGTGCCATCAGAGGACTAGCGGGAAATGAGCAGTTCTTC.

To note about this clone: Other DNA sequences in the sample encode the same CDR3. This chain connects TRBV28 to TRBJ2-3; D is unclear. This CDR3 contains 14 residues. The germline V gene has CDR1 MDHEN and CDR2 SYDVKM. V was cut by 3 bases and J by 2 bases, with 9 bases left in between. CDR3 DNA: TGTGCCAGCAGTTTGTTACTCCTCACAGATACGCAGTATTTT. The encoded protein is CASSLLLLTDTQYF.

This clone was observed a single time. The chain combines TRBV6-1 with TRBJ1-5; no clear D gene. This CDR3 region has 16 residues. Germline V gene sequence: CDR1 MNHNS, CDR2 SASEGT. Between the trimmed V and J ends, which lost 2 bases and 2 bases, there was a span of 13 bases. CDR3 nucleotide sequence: TGTGCCAGCAGTGAACGGGGTGACACTCGCAATCAGCCCCAGCATTTT. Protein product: CASSERGDTRNQPQHF.

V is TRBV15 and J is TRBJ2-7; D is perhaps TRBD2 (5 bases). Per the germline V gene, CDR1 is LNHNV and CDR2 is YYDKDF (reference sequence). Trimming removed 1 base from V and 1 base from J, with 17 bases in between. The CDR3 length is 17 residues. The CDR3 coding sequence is TGTGCCACCAGCAGAGGTGGGTGGTTGGAGGATTCCTACGAGCAGTACTTC. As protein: CATSRGGWLEDSYEQYF.

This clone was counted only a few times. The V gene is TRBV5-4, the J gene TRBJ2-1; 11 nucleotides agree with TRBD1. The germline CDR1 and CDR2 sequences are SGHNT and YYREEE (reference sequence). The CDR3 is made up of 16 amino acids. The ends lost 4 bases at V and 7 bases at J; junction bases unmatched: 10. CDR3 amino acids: CASSALDRGQGNEQFF. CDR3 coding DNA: TGTGCCAGCAGCGCCCTGGACAGGGGGCAGGGTAATGAGCAGTTCTTC.

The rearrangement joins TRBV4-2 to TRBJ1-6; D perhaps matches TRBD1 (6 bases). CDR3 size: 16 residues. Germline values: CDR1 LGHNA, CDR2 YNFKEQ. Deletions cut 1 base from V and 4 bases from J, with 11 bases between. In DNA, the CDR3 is TGTGCCAGCAGCCAAGGACAGGCCTTTTATAATTCACCCCTCCACTTT. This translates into CASSQGQAFYNSPLHF.

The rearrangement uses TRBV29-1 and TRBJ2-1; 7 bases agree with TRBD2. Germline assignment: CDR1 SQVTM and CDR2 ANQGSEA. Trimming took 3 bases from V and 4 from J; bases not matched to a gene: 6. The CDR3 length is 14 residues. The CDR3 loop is CSVESSGGYNEQFF. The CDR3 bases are TGCAGCGTTGAGTCTAGCGGAGGGTACAATGAGCAGTTCTTC.

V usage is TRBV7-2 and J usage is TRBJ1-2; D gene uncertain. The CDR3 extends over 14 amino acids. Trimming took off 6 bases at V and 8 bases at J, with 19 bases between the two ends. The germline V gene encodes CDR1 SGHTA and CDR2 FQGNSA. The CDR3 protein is CASSYPGLQRGYTF. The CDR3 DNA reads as TGTGCCAGCAGTTATCCGGGCCTTCAGCGGGGCTACACCTTC.

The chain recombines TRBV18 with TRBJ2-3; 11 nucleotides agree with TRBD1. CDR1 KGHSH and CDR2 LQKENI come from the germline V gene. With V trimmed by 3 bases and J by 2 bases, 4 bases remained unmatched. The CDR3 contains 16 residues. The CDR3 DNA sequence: TGTGCCAGCTCACCTCTGGGACAGGGGGACACAGATACGCAGTATTTT. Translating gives CASSPLGQGDTDTQYF.

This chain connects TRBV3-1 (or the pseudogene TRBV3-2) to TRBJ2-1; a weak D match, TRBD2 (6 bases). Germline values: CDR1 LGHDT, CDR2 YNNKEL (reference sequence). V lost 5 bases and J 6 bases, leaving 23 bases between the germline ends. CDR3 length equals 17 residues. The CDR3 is CASSFSLREPLTNEQFF. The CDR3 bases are TGTGCCAGCAGCTTCTCCCTACGGGAGCCTTTGACCAATGAGCAGTTCTTC.

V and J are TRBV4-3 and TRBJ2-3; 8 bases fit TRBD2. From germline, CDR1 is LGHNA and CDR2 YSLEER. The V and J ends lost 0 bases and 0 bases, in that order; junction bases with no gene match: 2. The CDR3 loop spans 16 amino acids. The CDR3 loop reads CASSQDASGSTDTQYF. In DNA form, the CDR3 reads TGCGCCAGCAGCCAAGATGCTAGCGGGAGCACAGATACGCAGTATTTT.

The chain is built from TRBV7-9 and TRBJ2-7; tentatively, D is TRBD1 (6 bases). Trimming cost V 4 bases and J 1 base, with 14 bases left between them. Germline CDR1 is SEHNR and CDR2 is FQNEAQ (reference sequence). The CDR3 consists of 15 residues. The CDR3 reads CASSSGQSTSYEQYF. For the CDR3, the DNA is TGTGCCAGCAGCTCGGGACAATCTACATCCTACGAGCAGTACTTC.

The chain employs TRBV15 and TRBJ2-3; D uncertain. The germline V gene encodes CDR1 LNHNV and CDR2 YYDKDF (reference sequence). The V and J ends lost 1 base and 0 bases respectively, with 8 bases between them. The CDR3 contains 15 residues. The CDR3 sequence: CATSRVSASTDTQYF. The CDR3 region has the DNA TGTGCCACCAGCAGAGTCAGCGCCAGCACAGATACGCAGTATTTT.

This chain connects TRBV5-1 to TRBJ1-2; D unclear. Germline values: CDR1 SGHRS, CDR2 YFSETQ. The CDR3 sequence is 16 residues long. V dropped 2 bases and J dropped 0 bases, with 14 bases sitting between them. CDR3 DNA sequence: TGCGCCAGCAGCTTCTTCTCGGACGGGGCTAACTATGGCTACACCTTC. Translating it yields CASSFFSDGANYGYTF.

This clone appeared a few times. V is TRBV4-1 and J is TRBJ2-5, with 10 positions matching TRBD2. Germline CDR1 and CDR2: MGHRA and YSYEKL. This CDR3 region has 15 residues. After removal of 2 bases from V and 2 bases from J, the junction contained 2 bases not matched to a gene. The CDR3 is CASSQRTSGQETQYF. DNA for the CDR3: TGCGCCAGCAGCCAACGGACTAGCGGACAAGAGACCCAGTACTTC.

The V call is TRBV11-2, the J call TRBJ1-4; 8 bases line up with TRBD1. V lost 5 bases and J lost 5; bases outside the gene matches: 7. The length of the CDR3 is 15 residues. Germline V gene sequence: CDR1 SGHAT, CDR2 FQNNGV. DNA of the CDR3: TGTGCCAGCAGCCCCAGGACAGGGAGGAATGAAAAACTGTTTTTT. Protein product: CASSPRTGRNEKLFF.

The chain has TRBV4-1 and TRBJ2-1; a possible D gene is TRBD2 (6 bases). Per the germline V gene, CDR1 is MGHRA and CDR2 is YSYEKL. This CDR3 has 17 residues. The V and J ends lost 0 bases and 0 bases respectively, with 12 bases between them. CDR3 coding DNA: TGCGCCAGCAGCCAAGAATCGGCCGGGAGCTCCTACAATGAGCAGTTCTTC. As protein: CASSQESAGSSYNEQFF.

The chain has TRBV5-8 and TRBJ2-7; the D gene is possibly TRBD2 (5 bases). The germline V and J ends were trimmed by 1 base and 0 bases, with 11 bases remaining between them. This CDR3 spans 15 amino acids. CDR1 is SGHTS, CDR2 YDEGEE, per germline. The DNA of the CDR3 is TGTGCCAGCAGCTTGAGAGGGCTTTTCTCCTACGAGCAGTACTTC. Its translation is CASSLRGLFSYEQYF.

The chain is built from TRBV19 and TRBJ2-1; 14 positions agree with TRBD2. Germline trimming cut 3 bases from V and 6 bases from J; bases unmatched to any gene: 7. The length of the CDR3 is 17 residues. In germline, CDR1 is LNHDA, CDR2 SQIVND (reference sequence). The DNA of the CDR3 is TGTGCCAGTAGTATGTCGACTAGCGGGAGGGCCGCCAATGAGCAGTTCTTC. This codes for CASSMSTSGRAANEQFF.

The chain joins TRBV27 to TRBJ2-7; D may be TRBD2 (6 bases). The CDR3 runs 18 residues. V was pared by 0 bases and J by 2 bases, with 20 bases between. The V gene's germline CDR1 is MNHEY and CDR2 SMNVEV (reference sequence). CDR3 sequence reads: CASSLSAGNSGNPYEQYF. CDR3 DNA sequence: TGTGCCAGCAGTTTATCGGCGGGTAATAGCGGCAACCCCTACGAGCAGTACTTC.

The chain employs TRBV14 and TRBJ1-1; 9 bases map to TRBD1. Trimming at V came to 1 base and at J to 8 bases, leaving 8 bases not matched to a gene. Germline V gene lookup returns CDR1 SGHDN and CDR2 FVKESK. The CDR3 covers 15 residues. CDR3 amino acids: CASSQGVRGTGEAFF. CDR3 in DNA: TGTGCCAGCAGCCAAGGAGTTAGGGGGACAGGGGAAGCTTTCTTT. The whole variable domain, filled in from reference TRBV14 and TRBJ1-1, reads EAGVTQFPSHSVIEKGQTVTLRCDPISGHDNLYWYRRVMGKEIKFLLHFVKESKQDESGMPNNRFLAERTGGTYSTLKVQPAELEDSGVYFCASSQGVRGTGEAFFGQGTRLTVV.

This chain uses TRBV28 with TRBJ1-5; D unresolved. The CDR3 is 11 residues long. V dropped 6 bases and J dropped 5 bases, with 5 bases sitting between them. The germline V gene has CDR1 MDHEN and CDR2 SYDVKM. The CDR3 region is CASRADQPQHF. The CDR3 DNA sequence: TGTGCCAGCAGAGCCGATCAGCCCCAGCATTTT.

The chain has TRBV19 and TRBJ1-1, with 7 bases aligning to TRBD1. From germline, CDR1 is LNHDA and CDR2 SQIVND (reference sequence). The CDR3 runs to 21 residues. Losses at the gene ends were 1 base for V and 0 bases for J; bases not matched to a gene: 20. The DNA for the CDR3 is TGTGCCAGTAGTATAGGAGCGATTGGGGGACAGAGTTACCACATGAACACTGAAGCTTTCTTT. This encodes CASSIGAIGGQSYHMNTEAFF.

The CDR3, as DNA: TGTGCCAGCAGCTGGTTTGATTCCAGAAGGGAGCTGTTTTTT. Translation: CASSWFDSRRELFF. The chain has TRBV5-5 and TRBJ2-2; unclear D gene. The CDR3 length is 14 residues. The ends were cut back, 3 bases at V and 9 bases at J, with 15 bases in the middle. From germline, CDR1 is SGHKS and CDR2 YYEKEE (reference sequence).

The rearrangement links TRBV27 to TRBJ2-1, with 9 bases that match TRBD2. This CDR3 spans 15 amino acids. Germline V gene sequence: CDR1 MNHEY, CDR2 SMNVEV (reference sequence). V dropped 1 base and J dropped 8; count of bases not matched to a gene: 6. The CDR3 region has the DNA TGTGCCAGCAGTTTATTGCGGGAGGGCGTAGATGAGCAGTTCTTC. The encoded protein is CASSLLREGVDEQFF.

CDR3 coding DNA: TGTGCCACCAGGGACACCGGAGGGGTGCAGTACTTC. Translation gives CATRDTGGVQYF. The V and J genes are TRBV24-1 and TRBJ2-7, with TRBD2 as a possible D gene (6 bases). The CDR3 extends over 12 amino acids. V lost 7 bases and J 9 bases, leaving 15 bases between the germline ends. Looked up from germline, CDR1 is KGHDR and CDR2 is SFDVKD.

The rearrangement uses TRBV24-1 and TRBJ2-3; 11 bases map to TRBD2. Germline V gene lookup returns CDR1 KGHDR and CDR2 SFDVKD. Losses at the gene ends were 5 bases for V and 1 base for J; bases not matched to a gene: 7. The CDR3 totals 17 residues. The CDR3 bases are TGTGCCACCAGTGGCCCTAGCGGGAGGTTACGCACAGATACGCAGTATTTT. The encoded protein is CATSGPSGRLRTDTQYF.